This T cell receptor (beta chain) comes out of a study of T cells after yellow fever vaccination. The CDR3 loop spans 16 amino acids. V was cut by 4 bases and J by 1 base, with 14 bases left in between. The germline CDR1 and CDR2 sequences are SGHDT and YYEEEE. Study conclusions and caveats: Bulk-population clonotypes that are abundant could appear as contaminants in FACS-sorted repertoires.

TCRdb reanalysed the 5' RACE reads using MiXCR and keeps one entry per CDR3 protein. The table has fewer than 100,000 distinct CDR3 sequences, 7.5% to 10% seen once. This clonotype was observed a handful of times. The V gene is TRBV5-6, the J gene TRBJ2-2, with D perhaps TRBD2 (5 bases). The sample in question was CD8+ T cells not binding an NS4B(214-222) dextramer, sorted from PBMCs, obtained more than 14 days after the first yellow fever vaccination. This clonotype originated in a man aged 18-30 years who received the YFV17D yellow fever vaccine. The CDR3 DNA reads as TGTGCCAGCAGCAATACCGGACGGGAGAACACCGGGGAGCTGTTTTTT. This sequence encodes CASSNTGRENTGELFF. Full variable domain (outside the CDR3, taken from reference TRBV5-6 and TRBJ2-2): DAGVTQSPTHLIKTRGQQVTLRCSPKSGHDTVSWYQQALGQGPQFIFQYYEEEERQRGNFPDRFSGHQFPNYSSELNVNALLLGDSALYLCASSNTGRENTGELFFGEGSRLTVL.